The rows below give T cell receptor beta chains drawn from one sample of a study of PD-L1 blockade in urothelial cancer. Profiled with immunoSEQ multiplex PCR; TCRdb holds only in-frame clones, not every one. The table records about 51,000 clones, 75% to 90% of them present only once. The material was PBMCs, obtained around atezolizumab (anti-PD-L1) treatment. Receptors originate from a man in his sixties with urothelial cancer. The CDR3 runs from the conserved cysteine through the conserved F or W. Part of the rows lack a size; the others show once, few, many or a class for expanded clones.

J gene: TRBJ1-5
V gene: TRBV7-2
clone size: .
CDR3 protein: CASSLDAAGETQPQHF

J gene: TRBJ1-2
V gene: TRBV28
clone size: .
CDR3 protein: CASQPSQGYGYTF

J gene: TRBJ2-2
V gene: TRBV15
clone size: .
CDR3 protein: CATTGTGVMGELFF

J gene: TRBJ2-3
V gene: TRBV9
clone size: .
CDR3 protein: CASSVGQTDTQYF

J gene: TRBJ2-4
V gene: TRBV18
clone size: .
CDR3 protein: CASSPFEGGGKNIQYF

J gene: TRBJ2-3
V gene: TRBV4-1
clone size: .
CDR3 protein: CASSQDGMTSGGVNTQYF

J gene: TRBJ1-1
V gene: TRBV19
clone size: .
CDR3 protein: CASSIAWRGMNTEAFF

J gene: TRBJ2-3
V gene: TRBV13
clone size: .
CDR3 protein: CASSHRTSGGTDTQYF

J gene: TRBJ1-3
V gene: TRBV28
clone size: few
CDR3 protein: CASSFSQNRALSGNTIYF

J gene: TRBJ2-1
V gene: TRBV18
clone size: .
CDR3 protein: CASSPTGTSAYNEQFF

J gene: TRBJ1-6
V gene: TRBV5-1
clone size: .
CDR3 protein: CASSTDRLSPLHF

J gene: TRBJ2-7
V gene: TRBV6-5
clone size: .
CDR3 protein: CASSYWGGEQYF

J gene: TRBJ1-2
V gene: TRBV5-1
clone size: .
CDR3 protein: CASSLGRGPDSSNYGYTF

J gene: TRBJ1-5
V gene: TRBV30
clone size: .
CDR3 protein: CAWGGGGNQPQHF

J gene: TRBJ2-7
V gene: TRBV6-5
clone size: .
CDR3 protein: CASKMGQGYEQYF

J gene: TRBJ2-5
V gene: TRBV10-1
clone size: .
CDR3 protein: CASSESGLAVQETQYF

J gene: TRBJ1-5
V gene: TRBV6-1
clone size: .
CDR3 protein: CASSGPGTGEIDSNQPQHF

J gene: TRBJ2-7
V gene: TRBV7-8
clone size: .
CDR3 protein: CASSLPPGQGGYEQYF

J gene: TRBJ2-7
V gene: TRBV18
clone size: once
CDR3 protein: CASSPGQGARGDEQYF

J gene: TRBJ2-3
V gene: TRBV5-4
clone size: .
CDR3 protein: CASSWAGTPVFNTQYF

J gene: TRBJ2-7
V gene: TRBV5-1
clone size: few
CDR3 protein: CASSLTSYEQYF

J gene: TRBJ2-5
V gene: TRBV7-8
clone size: .
CDR3 protein: CASSLRAGGRGETQYF

J gene: TRBJ1-2
V gene: TRBV6-1
clone size: .
CDR3 protein: CASSPGQSLYGYTF

J gene: TRBJ2-7
V gene: TRBV28
clone size: .
CDR3 protein: CASREGLARKSLF

J gene: TRBJ2-2
V gene: TRBV11-3
clone size: .
CDR3 protein: CASSPIPGQGSSGELFF

J gene: TRBJ2-5
V gene: TRBV5-5
clone size: .
CDR3 protein: CASSSGGLAGDQETQYF